This paragraph covers one T cell receptor (beta chain) sequence. This specimen comes from a study of OX40 agonist ivuxolimab in advanced cancers. CDR1 is SGHDT and CDR2 is YYEEEE in the germline V gene. V trimming: 4 bases; J trimming: 0 bases; junction bases outside the gene matches: 9. The CDR3 covers 16 residues. Clones were read by immunoSEQ multiplex PCR, and TCRdb kept only the in-frame ones, dropping some. The table includes tens of thousands of clones, roughly 77% detected once. The material sequenced was CD4+ or CD8+ T cells sorted from blood, taken in a trial of the OX40 agonist ivuxolimab. The clonotype was recovered from an adult with an advanced solid tumor such as melanoma, head and neck, liver or kidney cancer. V and J are TRBV5-6 and TRBJ1-2; the match to TRBD1 covers 7 bases. The CDR3 loop reads CASSLWTGDPNYGYTF. In DNA, the CDR3 is TGTGCCAGCAGCCTCTGGACAGGCGATCCTAACTATGGCTACACCTTC.